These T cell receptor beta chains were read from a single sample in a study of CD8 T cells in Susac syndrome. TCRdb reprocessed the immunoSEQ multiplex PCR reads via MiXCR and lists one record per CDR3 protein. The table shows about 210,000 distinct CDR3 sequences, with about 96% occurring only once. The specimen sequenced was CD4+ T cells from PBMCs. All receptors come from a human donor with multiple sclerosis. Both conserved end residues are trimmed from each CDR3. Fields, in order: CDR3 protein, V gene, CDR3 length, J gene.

SASEAVGGELF TRBV20-1 11 TRBJ2-2
GYGGRRFSEAF TRBV12-3/TRBV12-4 11 TRBJ1-1
ASSPLKNTEAF TRBV18 11 TRBJ1-1
ATTLRQNTEAF TRBV7-2 11 TRBJ1-1
ASSVAGTSGYNEQF TRBV9 14 TRBJ2-1
ASSETGRTGANVLT TRBV2 14 TRBJ2-6
ATSRPGTGFVGGYT TRBV15 14 TRBJ1-2
ASSPLLGGVQETQY TRBV18 14 TRBJ2-5
ASSQVRTSGDETQY TRBV4-1 14 TRBJ2-5
ASSPKTGQRATNYGYT TRBV6-1 16 TRBJ1-2
ASSRPPTVSSYNEQF TRBV3-1 15 TRBJ2-1
SASQNAGELF TRBV20-1 10 TRBJ2-2
ASSPLTTRVSGANVLT TRBV9 16 TRBJ2-6
ASSLGSSGTDTQY TRBV7-9 13 TRBJ2-3
ASSLVLKGEQF TRBV11-3 11 TRBJ2-1
ASSSDYEQY TRBV27 9 TRBJ2-7
SSGGNAYNEQF TRBV20-1 11 TRBJ2-1